This passage covers 7 T cell receptor beta chains from one sample sequenced in a study of cytomegalovirus exposure and HLA in healthy donors. Sequencing was performed with immunoSEQ multiplex PCR; in TCRdb, only in-frame clones are kept and a portion is missing. The sample holds 130,000 or so clones, 80% to 90% seen once. Source material: PBMCs. These TCRs come from a woman aged 18 to 35 in good health and CMV-seronegative.

The rearrangement links TRBV5-1 to TRBJ2-5; 11 bases map to TRBD2. V lost 0 bases to trimming and J lost 5 bases; unmatched junction nucleotides: 18. Germline V CDR1 and CDR2: SGHRS, YFSETQ. This CDR3 spans 20 amino acids. CDR3: CASSLDIGSGGALTRETQYF. CDR3 nucleotides: TGCGCCAGCAGCTTGGATATCGGTAGCGGGGGGGCCTTGACCCGGGAGACCCAGTACTTC. The full variable domain, its missing parts supplied by reference TRBV5-1 and TRBJ2-5, is KAGVTQTPRYLIKTRGQQVTLSCSPISGHRSVSWYQQTPGQGLQFLFEYFSETQRNKGNFPGRFSGRQFSNSRSEMNVSTLELGDSALYLCASSLDIGSGGALTRETQYFGPGTRLLVL.

This chain links TRBV5-1 with TRBJ2-5; D is unresolved. Germline CDR1 reads SGHRS; CDR2 reads YFSETQ. The CDR3 covers 13 residues. Trimming pared 0 bases from V and 0 bases from J, leaving 3 bases between. As DNA, the CDR3 is TGCGCCAGCAGCTTGGACAACCAAGAGACCCAGTACTTC. The encoded protein is CASSLDNQETQYF.

The genes are TRBV5-5 and TRBJ2-2, with D possibly being TRBD1 (6 bases). This CDR3 is built from 14 residues. Germline assignment: CDR1 SGHKS and CDR2 YYEKEE (reference sequence). V lost 2 bases, J lost 4 bases, and 9 bases lay in between. CDR3 coding DNA: TGTGCCAGCAGCTTACAGGGCGGCACCGGGGAGCTGTTTTTT. Its translation is CASSLQGGTGELFF.

This chain links TRBV6-5 with TRBJ1-2, with 8 positions matching TRBD1. With 6 bases clipped from V and 9 bases from J, the junction kept 12 bases outside the gene matches. This CDR3 spans 14 amino acids. Germline assignment: CDR1 MNHEY and CDR2 SVGAGI. The CDR3 region has the DNA TGTGCCAGCAGCACCCCGTACAGGGGGGTAAGCTACACCTTC. This encodes CASSTPYRGVSYTF.

The chain employs TRBV6-6 and TRBJ1-2, with 8 bases matching TRBD1. The CDR3 sequence is 15 residues long. Germline loops: CDR1 MNHNY, CDR2 SVGAGI (reference sequence). Unmatched junction bases numbered 4, after V lost 4 bases and J lost 0 bases. CDR3 DNA: TGTGCCAGCAGTTTAGACAGGGGTGCTAACTATGGCTACACCTTC. It yields the protein CASSLDRGANYGYTF.

The chain recombines TRBV18 with TRBJ2-7; TRBD2 is a possible D gene (6 bases). This CDR3 has 16 amino acids. Trimming removed 1 base at V and 2 bases at J, with 15 bases between. In germline, CDR1 is KGHSH, CDR2 LQKENI. As DNA, the CDR3 is TGTGCCAGCTCACCACGCGAGGCGGGACGGACCTACGAGCAGTACTTC. This sequence encodes CASSPREAGRTYEQYF.

V gene TRBV2 combines with J gene TRBJ2-7; tentative D call: TRBD1 (6 bases). CDR1 and CDR2 (germline): SNHLY, FYNNEI. The CDR3 loop spans 12 amino acids. V was clipped by 5 bases and J by 2 bases, with 7 bases between them. The CDR3 DNA sequence: TGTGCCAGCAGTACAGGGCCCTACGAGCAGTACTTC. Protein: CASSTGPYEQYF.